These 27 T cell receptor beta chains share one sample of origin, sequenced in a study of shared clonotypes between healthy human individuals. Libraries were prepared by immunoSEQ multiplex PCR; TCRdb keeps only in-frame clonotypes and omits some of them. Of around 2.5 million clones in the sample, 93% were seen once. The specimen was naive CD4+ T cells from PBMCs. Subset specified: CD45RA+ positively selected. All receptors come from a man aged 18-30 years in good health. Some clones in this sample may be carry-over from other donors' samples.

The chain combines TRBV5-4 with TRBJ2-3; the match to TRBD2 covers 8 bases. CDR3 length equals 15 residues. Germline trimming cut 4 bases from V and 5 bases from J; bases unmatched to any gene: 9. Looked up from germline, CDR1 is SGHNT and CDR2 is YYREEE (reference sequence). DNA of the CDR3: TGTGCCAGCAGCCTGGGGGTAGCGGGATTAGATACGCAGTATTTT. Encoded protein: CASSLGVAGLDTQYF.

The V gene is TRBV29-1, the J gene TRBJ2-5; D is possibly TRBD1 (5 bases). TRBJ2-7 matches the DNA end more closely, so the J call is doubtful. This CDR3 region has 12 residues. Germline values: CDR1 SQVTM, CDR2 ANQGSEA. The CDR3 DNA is TGCAGCGTTGAGGGGCTCTCCTACGAGCAGTACTTC. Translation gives CSVEGLSYEQYF.

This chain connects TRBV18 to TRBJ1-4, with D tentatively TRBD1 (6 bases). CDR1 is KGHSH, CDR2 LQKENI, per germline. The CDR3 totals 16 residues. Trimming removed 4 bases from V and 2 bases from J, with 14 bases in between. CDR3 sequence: CASSLDRTATNEKLFF. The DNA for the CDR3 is TGTGCCAGCTCACTGGACCGGACAGCTACTAATGAAAAACTGTTTTTT.

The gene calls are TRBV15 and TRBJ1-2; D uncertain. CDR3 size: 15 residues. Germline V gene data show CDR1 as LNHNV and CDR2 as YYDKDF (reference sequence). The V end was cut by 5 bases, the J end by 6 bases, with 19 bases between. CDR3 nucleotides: TGTGCCACCAGCGGACGGACGGCCCGGGGAGATGGCTACACCTTC. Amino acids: CATSGRTARGDGYTF.

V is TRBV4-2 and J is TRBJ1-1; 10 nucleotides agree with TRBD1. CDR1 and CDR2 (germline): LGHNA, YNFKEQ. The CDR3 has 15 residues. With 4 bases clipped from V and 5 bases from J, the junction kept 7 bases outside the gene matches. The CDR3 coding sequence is TGTGCCAGCAGCCGGGACAGGGGAATGGGGACTGAAGCTTTCTTT. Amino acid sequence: CASSRDRGMGTEAFF.

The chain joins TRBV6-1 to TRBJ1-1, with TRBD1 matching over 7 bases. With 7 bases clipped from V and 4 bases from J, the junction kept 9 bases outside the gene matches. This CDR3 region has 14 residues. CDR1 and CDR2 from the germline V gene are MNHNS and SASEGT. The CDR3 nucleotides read TGTGCCAGCAATACGGTAACAGGGGTCACTGAAGCTTTCTTT. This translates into CASNTVTGVTEAFF.

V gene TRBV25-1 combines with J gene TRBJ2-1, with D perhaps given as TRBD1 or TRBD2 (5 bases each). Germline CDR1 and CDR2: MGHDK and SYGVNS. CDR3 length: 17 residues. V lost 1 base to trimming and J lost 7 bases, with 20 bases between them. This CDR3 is CASSEWRTRLWGNEQFF. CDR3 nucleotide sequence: TGTGCCAGCAGTGAATGGCGCACACGGCTCTGGGGGAATGAGCAGTTCTTC.

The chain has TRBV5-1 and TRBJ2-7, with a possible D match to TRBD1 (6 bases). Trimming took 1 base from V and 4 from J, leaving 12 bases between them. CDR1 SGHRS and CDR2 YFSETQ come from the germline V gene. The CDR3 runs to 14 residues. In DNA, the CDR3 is TGCGCCAGCAGCTTGTCAGGGGAGCGGTACGAGCAGTACTTC. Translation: CASSLSGERYEQYF. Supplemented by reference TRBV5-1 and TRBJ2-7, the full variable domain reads KAGVTQTPRYLIKTRGQQVTLSCSPISGHRSVSWYQQTPGQGLQFLFEYFSETQRNKGNFPGRFSGRQFSNSRSEMNVSTLELGDSALYLCASSLSGERYEQYFGPGTRLTVT.

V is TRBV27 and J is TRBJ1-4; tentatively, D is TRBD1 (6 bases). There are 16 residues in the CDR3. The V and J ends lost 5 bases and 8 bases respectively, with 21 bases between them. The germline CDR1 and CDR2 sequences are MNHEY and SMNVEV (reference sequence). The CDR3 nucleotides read TGTGCCAGCAGTCCGGGGGGGTGGGGGCCGGACGAAAAACTGTTTTTT. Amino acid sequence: CASSPGGWGPDEKLFF.

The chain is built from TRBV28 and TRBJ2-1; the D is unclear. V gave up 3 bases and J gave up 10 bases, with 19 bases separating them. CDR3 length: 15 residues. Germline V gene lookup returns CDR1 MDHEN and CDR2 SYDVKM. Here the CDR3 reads CASSLGSLGPPEQFF. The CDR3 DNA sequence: TGTGCCAGCAGTTTGGGCAGTCTTGGGCCGCCGGAGCAGTTCTTC. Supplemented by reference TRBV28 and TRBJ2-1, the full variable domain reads DVKVTQSSRYLVKRTGEKVFLECVQDMDHENMFWYRQDPGLGLRLIYFSYDVKMKEKGDIPEGYSVSREKKERFSLILESASTNQTSMYLCASSLGSLGPPEQFFGPGTRLTVL.

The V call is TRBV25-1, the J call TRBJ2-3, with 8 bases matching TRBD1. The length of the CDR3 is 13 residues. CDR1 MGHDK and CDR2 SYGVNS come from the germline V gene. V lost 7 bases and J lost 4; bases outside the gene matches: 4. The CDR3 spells CASTQGAPDTQYF. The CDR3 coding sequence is TGTGCCAGCACCCAGGGGGCCCCAGATACGCAGTATTTT.

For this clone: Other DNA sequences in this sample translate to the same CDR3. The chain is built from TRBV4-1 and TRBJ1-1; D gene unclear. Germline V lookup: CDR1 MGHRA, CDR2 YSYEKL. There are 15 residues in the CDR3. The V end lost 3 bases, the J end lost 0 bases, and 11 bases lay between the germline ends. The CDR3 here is CASSQTGGMNTEAFF. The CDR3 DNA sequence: TGCGCCAGCAGCCAGACGGGAGGCATGAACACTGAAGCTTTCTTT.

CDR3: CASRLGGAGDSYEQYF. In DNA form, the CDR3 reads TGTGCCAGTAGACTCGGAGGGGCGGGAGACTCCTACGAGCAGTACTTC. The chain couples TRBV19 to TRBJ2-7, with TRBD2 matching 7 bases. The germline V gene has CDR1 LNHDA and CDR2 SQIVND (reference sequence). The CDR3 is 16 residues long. V shed 6 bases and J 0 bases; nucleotides not matched to a gene: 11.

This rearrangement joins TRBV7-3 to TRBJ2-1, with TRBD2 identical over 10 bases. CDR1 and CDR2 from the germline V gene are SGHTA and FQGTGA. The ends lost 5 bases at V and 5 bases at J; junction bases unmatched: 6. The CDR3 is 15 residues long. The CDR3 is CASSESGRANNEQFF. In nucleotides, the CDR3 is TGTGCCAGCAGCGAAAGCGGGAGGGCCAACAATGAGCAGTTCTTC.

The CDR3 spells CASSLGTGEVGNTIYF. CDR3 DNA: TGCGCCAGCAGCTTGGGGACAGGGGAAGTTGGAAACACCATATATTTT. This chain uses TRBV5-1 with TRBJ1-3; 9 bases are a match to TRBD1. V dropped 0 bases and J dropped 3; count of bases not matched to a gene: 4. The CDR3 covers 16 residues. Germline lookup yields CDR1 SGHRS and CDR2 YFSETQ.

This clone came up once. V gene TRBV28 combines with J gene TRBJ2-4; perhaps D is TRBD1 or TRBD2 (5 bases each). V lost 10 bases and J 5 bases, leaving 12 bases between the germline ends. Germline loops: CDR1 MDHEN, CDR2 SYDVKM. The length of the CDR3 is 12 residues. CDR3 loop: CAISGDENIQYF. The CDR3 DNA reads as TGTGCCATCTCTGGGGACGAAAACATTCAGTACTTC.

CDR3 protein: CASSIRVGGRETQYF. As DNA, the CDR3 is TGTGCCAGTAGTATAAGGGTCGGAGGGAGGGAGACCCAGTACTTC. The rearrangement joins TRBV19 to TRBJ2-5; maybe TRBD2 (6 bases). V was trimmed by 2 bases and J by 5 bases, leaving 15 bases between them. Germline assignment: CDR1 LNHDA and CDR2 SQIVND (reference sequence). The CDR3 is 15 residues long.

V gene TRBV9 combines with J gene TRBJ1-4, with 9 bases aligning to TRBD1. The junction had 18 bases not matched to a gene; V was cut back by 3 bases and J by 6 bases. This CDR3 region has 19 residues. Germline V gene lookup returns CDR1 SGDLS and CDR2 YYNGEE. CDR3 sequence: CASSDPSSPHRQGDEKLFF. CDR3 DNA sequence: TGTGCCAGCAGCGACCCCTCTTCCCCTCATCGACAGGGGGATGAAAAACTGTTTTTT.

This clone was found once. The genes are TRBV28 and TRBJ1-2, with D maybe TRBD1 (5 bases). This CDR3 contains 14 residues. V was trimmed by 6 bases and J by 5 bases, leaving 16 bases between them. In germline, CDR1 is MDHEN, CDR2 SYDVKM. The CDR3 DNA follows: TGTGCCAGCAGCCCTTTCCTTGGGGGATATGGCTACACCTTC. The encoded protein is CASSPFLGGYGYTF.

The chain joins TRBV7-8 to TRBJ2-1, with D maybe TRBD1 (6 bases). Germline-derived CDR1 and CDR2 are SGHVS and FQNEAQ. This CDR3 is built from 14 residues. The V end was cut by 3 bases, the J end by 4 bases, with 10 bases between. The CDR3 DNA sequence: TGTGCCAGCAGCTTCCGGACAGCTTACAATGAGCAGTTCTTC. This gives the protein CASSFRTAYNEQFF.

CDR3 amino acids: CATSRDQGTEAFF. CDR3 DNA: TGTGCCACCAGCAGAGATCAAGGCACTGAAGCTTTCTTT. The V gene is TRBV15, the J gene TRBJ1-1; D remains ambiguous. This CDR3 spans 13 amino acids. Trimming removed 0 bases from V and 4 bases from J, with 6 bases in between. From germline, CDR1 is LNHNV and CDR2 YYDKDF (reference sequence).

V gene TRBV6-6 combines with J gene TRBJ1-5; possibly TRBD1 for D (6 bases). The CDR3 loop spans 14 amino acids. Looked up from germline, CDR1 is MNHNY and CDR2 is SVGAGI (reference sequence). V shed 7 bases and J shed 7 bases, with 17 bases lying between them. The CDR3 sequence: CASTPAGGGQPQHF. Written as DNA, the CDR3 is TGTGCCAGCACTCCCGCGGGGGGCGGACAGCCCCAGCATTTT.

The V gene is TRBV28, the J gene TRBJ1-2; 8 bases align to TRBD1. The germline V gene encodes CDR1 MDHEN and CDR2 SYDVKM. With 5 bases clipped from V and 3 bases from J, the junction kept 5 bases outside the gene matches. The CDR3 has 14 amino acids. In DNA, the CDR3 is TGTGCCAGCAGTAGGCCGGGACAGGACTATGGCTACACCTTC. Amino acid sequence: CASSRPGQDYGYTF.

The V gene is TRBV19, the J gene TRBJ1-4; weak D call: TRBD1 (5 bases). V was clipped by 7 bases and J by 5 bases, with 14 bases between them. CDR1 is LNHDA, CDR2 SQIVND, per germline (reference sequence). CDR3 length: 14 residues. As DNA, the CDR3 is TGTGCCAGTACCCGAGGAGACAGCAATGAAAAACTGTTTTTT. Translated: CASTRGDSNEKLFF.

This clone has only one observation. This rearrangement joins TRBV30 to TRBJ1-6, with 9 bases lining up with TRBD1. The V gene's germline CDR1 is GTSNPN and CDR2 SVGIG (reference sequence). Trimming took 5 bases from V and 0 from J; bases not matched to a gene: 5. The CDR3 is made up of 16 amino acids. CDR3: CAWGQGTSSYNSPLHF. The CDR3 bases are TGTGCCTGGGGACAGGGGACGAGCTCCTATAATTCACCCCTCCACTTT.

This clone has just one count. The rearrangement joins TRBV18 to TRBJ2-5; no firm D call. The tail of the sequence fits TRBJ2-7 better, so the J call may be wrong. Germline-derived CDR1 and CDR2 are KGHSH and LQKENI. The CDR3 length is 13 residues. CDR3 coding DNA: TGTGCCAGCTCACAGGGCCTACTCGACGAGCAGTACTTC. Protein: CASSQGLLDEQYF.

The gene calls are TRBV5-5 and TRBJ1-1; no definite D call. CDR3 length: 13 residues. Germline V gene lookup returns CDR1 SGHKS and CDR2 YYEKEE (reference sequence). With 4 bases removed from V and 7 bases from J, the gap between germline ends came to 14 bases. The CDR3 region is CASSQSTINEAFF. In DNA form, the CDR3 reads TGTGCCAGCAGCCAAAGTACCATCAATGAAGCTTTCTTT. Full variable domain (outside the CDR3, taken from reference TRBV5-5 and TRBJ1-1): DAGVTQSPTHLIKTRGQQVTLRCSPISGHKSVSWYQQVLGQGPQFIFQYYEKEERGRGNFPDRFSARQFPNYSSELNVNALLLGDSALYLCASSQSTINEAFFGQGTRLTVV.